One and the same sample provided the 25 T cell receptor beta chains below, sequenced in a study of identifying expanded T cells in peripheral blood (dated 2019 in TCRdb). Libraries were made using the immunoSEQ multiplex PCR assay. TCRdb obtained this table from immuneACCESS and retained in-frame rearrangements with V and J assigned. These tables miss some clones; where compared with another copy, unresolved V genes account for less than half of the shortfall, and the remainder is unexplained. This sample has approximately 94,000 clones in its table, and roughly 88% of those were observed once. 5.5% to 6.5% of the sample is taken by the ten largest. Sequenced: blood. All receptors come from a person aged 18 to 75 in good health.

V usage is TRBV4-2 and J usage is TRBJ2-3; 7 positions agree with TRBD2. The CDR3 is 16 amino acids. Germline assignment: CDR1 LGHNA and CDR2 YNFKEQ. Trimming cost V 0 bases and J 1 base; bases outside gene matches: 4. Here the CDR3 reads CASSQEGGSRTDTQYF. Here the CDR3 DNA reads TGTGCCAGCAGCCAAGAAGGCGGGAGCCGCACAGATACGCAGTATTTT.

The chain links TRBV4-2 to TRBJ2-1; maybe TRBD1 (5 bases). Deletions cut 1 base from V and 6 bases from J, with 13 bases between. Per germline, CDR1 LGHNA and CDR2 YNFKEQ. The CDR3 length is 15 residues. DNA for the CDR3: TGTGCCAGCAGCCAAGGTAATACAGGCGGCAATGAGCAGTTCTTC. Encoded protein: CASSQGNTGGNEQFF.

V gene TRBV4-1 combines with J gene TRBJ1-1; 8 bases line up with TRBD1. In germline, CDR1 is MGHRA, CDR2 YSYEKL. The CDR3 runs to 14 residues. The junction had 7 bases not matched to a gene; V was cut back by 4 bases and J by 6 bases. The chain's CDR3 is CASSLLQGEAEAFF. CDR3 in DNA: TGCGCCAGCAGCCTACTACAGGGGGAAGCTGAAGCTTTCTTT.

This rearrangement joins TRBV6-6 to TRBJ1-1; D is ambiguous. This CDR3 spans 11 amino acids. The V and J ends lost 7 bases and 0 bases respectively, with 3 bases between them. Germline CDR1 reads MNHNY; CDR2 reads SVGAGI (reference sequence). CDR3 sequence (DNA): TGTGCCAGCAAACTGAACACTGAAGCTTTCTTT. It translates to CASKLNTEAFF.

This rearrangement joins TRBV19 to TRBJ1-3, with D unresolved. CDR3 length: 17 residues. The V gene's germline CDR1 is LNHDA and CDR2 SQIVND (reference sequence). The V end lost 2 bases, the J end lost 0 bases, and 14 bases lay between the germline ends. This CDR3 reads CASSIRFAGHSGNTIYF. In DNA, the CDR3 is TGTGCCAGTAGTATACGTTTCGCGGGCCACTCTGGAAACACCATATATTTT.

The J gene is TRBJ2-3, the V gene TRBV27; TRBD2 matches at 7 bases. V lost 8 bases to trimming and J lost 1 base; unmatched junction nucleotides: 9. Germline V gene lookup returns CDR1 MNHEY and CDR2 SMNVEV (reference sequence). The CDR3 totals 15 residues. The CDR3 region has the DNA TGTGCCAGCTCCACATATCGGGAGGGCACAGATACGCAGTATTTT. Protein product: CASSTYREGTDTQYF.

CDR3 nucleotide sequence: TGCAGTGTCCTAGTTTCCTACGAGCAGTACTTC. This gives the protein CSVLVSYEQYF. V usage is TRBV20-1 and J usage is TRBJ2-7; D is unclear. This CDR3 comprises 11 residues. Trimming removed 7 bases from V and 1 base from J, with 8 bases in between. Germline CDR1 DFQATT, CDR2 SNEGSKA (reference sequence).

Only a few counts were recorded for this clone. The chain couples TRBV6-1 to TRBJ1-2, with D possibly matching TRBD1 (6 bases). CDR1 is MNHNS, CDR2 SASEGT, per germline. V dropped 2 bases and J dropped 8 bases, with 15 bases sitting between them. The CDR3 is made up of 14 amino acids. Written as DNA, the CDR3 is TGTGCCAGCAGTGAATCGGCGGGGGCCAAGGGCTACACCTTC. Amino acid sequence: CASSESAGAKGYTF.

The V and J genes are TRBV28 and TRBJ2-5, with 8 bases aligning to TRBD1. CDR3 length equals 14 residues. Trimming took 6 bases from V and 6 from J; bases not matched to a gene: 9. Germline lookup yields CDR1 MDHEN and CDR2 SYDVKM. In DNA form, the CDR3 reads TGTGCCAGCAGAGGGACTGGACAGGGCAAGACCCAGTACTTC. The encoded protein is CASRGTGQGKTQYF. The whole variable domain, filled in from reference TRBV28 and TRBJ2-5, reads DVKVTQSSRYLVKRTGEKVFLECVQDMDHENMFWYRQDPGLGLRLIYFSYDVKMKEKGDIPEGYSVSREKKERFSLILESASTNQTSMYLCASRGTGQGKTQYFGPGTRLLVL.

V and J are TRBV29-1 and TRBJ1-1; D call uncertain. Between the trimmed V and J ends, which lost 4 bases and 1 base, there was a span of 13 bases. The CDR3 spans 14 residues. In germline, CDR1 is SQVTM, CDR2 ANQGSEA. CDR3 in amino acids: CSVGMGWGNTEAFF. The CDR3 region has the DNA TGCAGCGTTGGGATGGGGTGGGGGAACACTGAAGCTTTCTTT. The full variable domain, rest sourced from reference TRBV29-1 and TRBJ1-1, is SAVISQKPSRDICQRGTSLTIQCQVDSQVTMMFWYRQQPGQSLTLIATANQGSEATYESGFVIDKFPISRPNLTFSTLTVSNMSPEDSSIYLCSVGMGWGNTEAFFGQGTRLTVV.

The chain recombines TRBV27 with TRBJ2-7, with TRBD1 identical over 10 bases. J gave up 4 bases and V 5 bases, and 8 bases lay outside the gene matches. The germline gives CDR1 MNHEY, CDR2 SMNVEV (reference sequence). This CDR3 spans 15 amino acids. The CDR3 nucleotides are TGTGCCAGCAGTACCCGGGACAGGGGAAAATACGAGCAGTACTTC. Its translation is CASSTRDRGKYEQYF.

This clone occurred once. CDR3 sequence (DNA): TGTGCCAGCAGCTTGCAGGGAGGCAGCAATCAGCCCCAGCATTTT. This encodes CASSLQGGSNQPQHF. The rearrangement uses TRBV28 and TRBJ1-5, with D possibly TRBD1 on 5 matching bases. The CDR3 totals 15 residues. CDR1 and CDR2 (germline): MDHEN, SYDVKM. With 6 bases removed from V and 1 base from J, the gap between germline ends came to 13 bases. Together with reference TRBV28 and TRBJ1-5, the CDR3 gives the full variable domain: DVKVTQSSRYLVKRTGEKVFLECVQDMDHENMFWYRQDPGLGLRLIYFSYDVKMKEKGDIPEGYSVSREKKERFSLILESASTNQTSMYLCASSLQGGSNQPQHFGDGTRLSIL.

The V call is TRBV10-3, the J call TRBJ1-5; D perhaps matches TRBD1 (5 bases). The ends were cut back, 0 bases at V and 7 bases at J, with 16 bases in the middle. CDR3 length: 16 amino acids. Germline CDR1 is ENHRY and CDR2 is SYGVKD. The CDR3 DNA sequence: TGTGCCATCAGTGAGTCGAACGTGGGGGGGAAGCAGCCCCAGCATTTT. Protein sequence: CAISESNVGGKQPQHF.

V and J are TRBV7-2 and TRBJ2-2; TRBD1 aligns across 8 bases. V trimming: 6 bases; J trimming: 0 bases; junction bases outside the gene matches: 3. The length of the CDR3 is 15 residues. The germline V gene has CDR1 SGHTA and CDR2 FQGNSA. CDR3 coding DNA: TGTGCCAGCAGAGGGGGACAGGCGAACACCGGGGAGCTGTTTTTT. It is translated as CASRGGQANTGELFF. Drawing the rest from reference TRBV7-2 and TRBJ2-2, the complete variable domain is GAGVSQSPSNKVTEKGKDVELRCDPISGHTALYWYRQSLGQGLEFLIYFQGNSAPDKSGLPSDRFSAERTGGSVSTLTIQRTQQEDSAVYLCASRGGQANTGELFFGEGSRLTVL.

The J gene is TRBJ2-2, the V gene TRBV9; D is unresolved. The CDR3 runs 13 residues. V dropped 0 bases and J dropped 7 bases, with 7 bases sitting between them. Looked up from germline, CDR1 is SGDLS and CDR2 is YYNGEE. CDR3 protein: CASSVAQDGELFF. The CDR3 DNA follows: TGTGCCAGCAGCGTAGCGCAGGACGGGGAGCTGTTTTTT.

This clone was detected once. This chain uses TRBV19 with TRBJ1-5, with D uncertain. CDR3 length equals 14 residues. V lost 2 bases to trimming and J lost 15 bases, with 20 bases between them. In germline, CDR1 is LNHDA, CDR2 SQIVND (reference sequence). The CDR3 sequence: CASSISVDGGKAHF. Here the CDR3 DNA reads TGTGCCAGTAGTATATCGGTCGACGGTGGGAAAGCGCATTTT.

V is TRBV21-1 and J is TRBJ2-7; the D call in the table, TRBD1, was not verified against the DNA. TRBV21-1 is labeled a pseudogene. The CDR3 loop spans 15 amino acids. The CDR3, as DNA: TGTGCCAGCAGCGCGCCGGGACAGATGACCTACGAGCAGTACTTC. Amino acid sequence: CASSAPGQMTYEQYF.

The chain couples TRBV30 to TRBJ2-1; the match to TRBD2 covers 11 bases. From germline, CDR1 is GTSNPN and CDR2 SVGIG (reference sequence). J lost 5 bases, V lost 3 bases, and 6 bases had no gene match. CDR3 length: 15 amino acids. The CDR3 reads CAWSPTSGSHNEQFF. The DNA for the CDR3 is TGTGCCTGGAGCCCAACTAGCGGGAGTCACAATGAGCAGTTCTTC.

This sequence joins TRBV6-6 and TRBJ1-2; possibly TRBD1 for D (6 bases). The germline V and J ends were trimmed by 2 bases and 4 bases, with 11 bases remaining between them. The CDR3 is made up of 14 amino acids. Germline lookup yields CDR1 MNHNY and CDR2 SVGAGI (reference sequence). This CDR3 reads CASSYEDRGYGYTF. DNA of the CDR3: TGTGCCAGCAGTTACGAGGACAGAGGCTATGGCTACACCTTC.

The chain joins TRBV4-1 to TRBJ1-1; D is perhaps TRBD1 (5 bases). The CDR3 totals 15 residues. Per germline, CDR1 MGHRA and CDR2 YSYEKL. V lost 2 bases and J 1 base, leaving 11 bases between the germline ends. Here the CDR3 DNA reads TGCGCCAGCAGCCAATACAGGTGGCGGAACACTGAAGCTTTCTTT. Amino acids: CASSQYRWRNTEAFF.

The rearrangement uses TRBV9 and TRBJ2-2, with D unresolved. This CDR3 has 14 amino acids. The V end was cut by 5 bases, the J end by 0 bases, with 8 bases between. Germline V lookup: CDR1 SGDLS, CDR2 YYNGEE. The CDR3 here is CASSRIANTGELFF. CDR3 DNA sequence: TGTGCCAGCAGTCGGATCGCGAACACCGGGGAGCTGTTTTTT. Full variable domain (outside the CDR3, taken from reference TRBV9 and TRBJ2-2): DSGVTQTPKHLITATGQRVTLRCSPRSGDLSVYWYQQSLDQGLQFLIQYYNGEERAKGNILERFSAQQFPDLHSELNLSSLELGDSALYFCASSRIANTGELFFGEGSRLTVL.

The V gene is TRBV7-9, the J gene TRBJ2-5; 9 nucleotides line up with TRBD2. CDR3 length equals 16 residues. The germline CDR1 and CDR2 sequences are SEHNR and FQNEAQ (reference sequence). With 5 bases clipped from V and 1 base from J, the junction kept 8 bases outside the gene matches. In DNA, the CDR3 is TGTGCCAGCAGCACAATGTTAGCGGGGGCCCAAGAGACCCAGTACTTC. Its translation: CASSTMLAGAQETQYF. The variable domain in full, with the rest retrieved from reference TRBV7-9 and TRBJ2-5, is DTGVSQNPRHKITKRGQNVTFRCDPISEHNRLYWYRQTLGQGPEFLTYFQNEAQLEKSRLLSDRFSAERPKGSFSTLEIQRTEQGDSAMYLCASSTMLAGAQETQYFGPGTRLLVL.

CDR3 DNA sequence: TGCGCCAGCAGCGCCGGGACAGGGGCCCAAGATACGCAGTATTTT. This translates into CASSAGTGAQDTQYF. J is TRBJ2-3 and V is TRBV5-1; 10 bases line up with TRBD1. The V gene's germline CDR1 is SGHRS and CDR2 YFSETQ. V shed 4 bases, J shed 5 bases, and the junction held 7 bases outside the gene matches. The CDR3 covers 15 residues.

This chain uses TRBV14 with TRBJ2-7; D unclear. The V gene lost 4 bases and the J gene lost 3 bases, with 13 bases spanning the gap. Germline-derived CDR1 and CDR2 are SGHDN and FVKESK. The CDR3 extends over 14 amino acids. As DNA, the CDR3 is TGTGCCAGCAGCCCCTATACCCAAAGCTACGAGCAGTACTTC. It encodes CASSPYTQSYEQYF.

This clone was observed a handful of times. As DNA, the CDR3 is TGTGCCAGCAGCCCCGCCCCTCGGCGGCCCCAGCATTTT. Translated: CASSPAPRRPQHF. The chain links TRBV7-2 to TRBJ1-5, with D unresolved. V was cut by 5 bases and J by 9 bases, with 14 bases left in between. The CDR3 totals 13 residues. Germline V gives CDR1 SGHTA, CDR2 FQGNSA.